This T cell receptor beta chain came from a study of beta chain features in type 1 diabetes. Overall study results and limits: Researchers reported that naive, central memory and Treg TCRB repertoires appeared more similar in patients than in healthy donors.

As concerns this clone: Its antigen is not known.

Expressed TCRB transcripts were sequenced because the entire RNA isolate underwent reverse transcription. For naive, central memory and regulatory T cell samples, reads averaged around 3.5 million. The table came from immunoSEQ multiplex PCR; TCRdb's copy has only in-frame clones and leaves some out. The data contain roughly 290,000 clones, 7.5% to 9.5% of them singletons. Every donor had blood drawn once into heparin, around 120 mL on average. This receptor was identified in a woman aged 18-29 years in good health. The specimen sequenced was central memory CD4+ T cells from blood.

DNA for the CDR3: TGTGCCAGCAGCTTATGGGAGACAAACACAGATACGCAGTATTTT. Translating it yields CASSLWETNTDTQYF. V gene TRBV7-9 combines with J gene TRBJ2-3, with a tentative D call TRBD2 (5 bases). The CDR3 has 15 residues. The V end was cut by 2 bases, the J end by 2 bases, with 11 bases between. Germline CDR1 SEHNR, CDR2 FQNEAQ (reference sequence).